The entry that follows covers one T cell receptor beta chain sequence. The junction and the germline gene differ at one end; a read error may be behind it. The sample comes from a study of blood T cell repertoires in COVID-19. Background on the study: The United States, Italy and Spain provided the acute and convalescent COVID-19 samples. From T cells, B-cell-depleted T cells, or PBMCs came the material, which was cDNA or gDNA.

Participants were aged about 18 to 100 years from roughly 25 US areas. Recovery among Cohort 3 donors was established by two negative PCRs, clearance, or symptom resolution. The CDR3 covers 16 residues. CDR1 is ENHRY and CDR2 is SYGVKD in the germline V gene. Assay: immunoSEQ multiplex PCR; the TCRdb copy retains only in-frame clones and omits some. The sample shows 300,000 or so clones, about nine tenths of them seen only once. Sequencing input: PBMCs or T cells enriched from blood (not recorded which). The chain links TRBV10-3 to TRBJ2-1, with D possibly matching TRBD1 (6 bases). This TCR was sampled from a woman aged 18 to 35 who had recovered from COVID-19. DNA of the CDR3: TGTGCCAGCAGTGCGTCAGACAGGTCCTCCTACAATGAGCAGTTCTTC. Its protein product is CASSASDRSSYNEQFF.